This entry is about one T cell receptor (beta chain). The data are from a study of technical replicates of blood from a few donors. The V end lost 2 bases, the J end lost 2 bases, and 13 bases lay between the germline ends. Germline CDR1 is MNHEY and CDR2 is SMNVEV (reference sequence). The CDR3 is made up of 15 amino acids. Clones were read by immunoSEQ multiplex PCR, and TCRdb kept only the in-frame ones, dropping some. The table includes tens of thousands of clones, 95% to 96% detected once. Sequenced: T cells isolated from PBMCs. This rearrangement joins TRBV27 to TRBJ2-7, with D perhaps TRBD2 (5 bases). The receptor's source is a human donor in good health. The DNA for the CDR3 is TGTGCCAGCAGTTTAGAAGCGGTTGCCCCCTACGAGCAGTACTTC. Translation: CASSLEAVAPYEQYF.